This T cell receptor (beta chain) was recorded in a study of blood T cell repertoires in COVID-19. Sequencing used immunoSEQ multiplex PCR; TCRdb keeps in-frame clones, though not all of them. The sample holds 90,000 to 100,000 clones; 80% to 90% are singletons and the top ten take about 2.5%. The CDR3 runs to 12 residues. Germline V gives CDR1 MGHDK, CDR2 SYGVNS. The V and J ends lost 6 bases and 2 bases respectively, with 7 bases between them. The sequence was collected from a man aged 50-59 years with COVID-19, enrolled during active disease. The chain carries TRBV25-1 and TRBJ1-2; D is unresolved. Sequenced input: peripheral blood. The CDR3 is CASRSGNYGYTF. CDR3 bases: TGTGCCAGCAGATCCGGGAACTATGGCTACACCTTC.